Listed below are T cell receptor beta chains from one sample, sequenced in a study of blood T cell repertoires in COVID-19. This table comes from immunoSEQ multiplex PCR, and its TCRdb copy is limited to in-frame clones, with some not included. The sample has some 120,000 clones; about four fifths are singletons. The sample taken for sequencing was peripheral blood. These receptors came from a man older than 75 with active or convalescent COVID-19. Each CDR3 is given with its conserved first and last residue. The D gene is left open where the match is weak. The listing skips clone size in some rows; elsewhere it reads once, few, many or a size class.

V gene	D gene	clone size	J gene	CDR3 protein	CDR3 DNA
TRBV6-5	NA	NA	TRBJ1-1	CASSYSATVNTEAFF	TGTGCCAGCAGTTACTCCGCGACAGTGAACACTGAAGCTTTCTTT
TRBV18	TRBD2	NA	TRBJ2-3	CASSSTSGGTDTQYF	TGTGCCAGCTCATCCACTAGCGGGGGCACAGATACGCAGTATTTT
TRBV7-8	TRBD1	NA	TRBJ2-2	CASRDRDHTNTGELFF	TGTGCCAGCAGGGACAGGGACCATACGAACACCGGGGAGCTGTTTTTT
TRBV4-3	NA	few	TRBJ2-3	CASSQDDQETDTQYF	TGCGCCAGCAGCCAAGATGACCAGGAAACAGATACGCAGTATTTT
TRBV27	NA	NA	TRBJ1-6	CASSPGVADSPLHF	TGTGCCAGCAGCCCGGGGGTGGCGGATTCACCCCTCCACTTT
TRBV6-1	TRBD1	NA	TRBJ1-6	CASSETGSRNSPLHF	TGTGCCAGCAGTGAGACAGGGAGTCGTAATTCACCCCTCCACTTT
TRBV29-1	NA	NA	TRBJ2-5	CSVAVQETQYF	TGCAGCGTGGCGGTCCAAGAGACCCAGTACTTC
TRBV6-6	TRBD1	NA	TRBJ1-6	CASSPRDRGAYNSPLHF	TGTGCCAGCAGTCCCCGGGACAGGGGGGCCTATAATTCACCCCTCCACTTT
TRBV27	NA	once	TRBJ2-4	CASSLAAKNIQYF	TGTGCCAGCAGTTTGGCAGCCAAAAACATTCAGTACTTC
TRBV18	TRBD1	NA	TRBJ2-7	CASSPDRAPSYEQYF	TGTGCCAGCTCACCCGACAGGGCCCCCTCCTACGAGCAGTACTTC
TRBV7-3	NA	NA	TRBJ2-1	CASSQGLYNEQFF	TGTGCCAGCAGCCAAGGACTATACAATGAGCAGTTCTTC
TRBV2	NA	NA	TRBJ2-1	CASSEERKQFF	TGTGCCAGCAGTGAAGAGCGGAAGCAGTTCTTC
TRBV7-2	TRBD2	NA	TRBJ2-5	CASRIAGFQETQYF	TGTGCCAGCAGAATAGCGGGGTTCCAAGAGACCCAGTACTTC
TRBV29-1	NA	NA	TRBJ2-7	CSVEASGGPYEQYF	TGCAGCGTTGAAGCCTCGGGTGGCCCCTACGAGCAGTACTTC
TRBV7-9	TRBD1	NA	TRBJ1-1	CASSLMGQMNTEAFF	TGTGCCAGCAGCCTTATGGGACAGATGAACACTGAAGCTTTCTTT
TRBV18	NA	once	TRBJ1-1	CASSSQGTEAFF	TGTGCCAGCTCGTCCCAGGGAACTGAAGCTTTCTTT
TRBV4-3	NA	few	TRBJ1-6	CASSQTINYSPLHF	TGCGCCAGCAGCCAGACTATCAATTATTCACCCCTCCACTTT
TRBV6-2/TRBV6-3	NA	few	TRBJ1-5	CASSYSRDQPQHF	TGTGCCAGCAGTTACTCGCGAGATCAGCCCCAGCATTTT
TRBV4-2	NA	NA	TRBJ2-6	CASSQDWVRGSGANVLTF	TGTGCCAGCAGCCAAGATTGGGTCCGCGGCTCTGGGGCCAACGTCCTGACTTTC
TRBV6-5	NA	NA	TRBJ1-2	CASSYSGGGGYTF	TGTGCCAGCAGTTACTCGGGGGGTGGCGGCTACACCTTC
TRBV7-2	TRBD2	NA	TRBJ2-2	CASSLAPSGGTGELFF	TGTGCCAGCAGCTTAGCCCCTAGCGGGGGCACCGGGGAGCTGTTTTTT
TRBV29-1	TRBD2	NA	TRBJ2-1	CSVERGVGIEQFF	TGCAGCGTTGAACGGGGGGTCGGAATTGAGCAGTTCTTC
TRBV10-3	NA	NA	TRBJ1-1	CAISESGGVSTEAFF	TGTGCCATCAGTGAGTCTGGGGGCGTGAGCACTGAAGCTTTCTTT
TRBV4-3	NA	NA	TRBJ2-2	CASSQQGPGELFF	TGCGCCAGCAGCCAACAGGGTCCCGGGGAGCTGTTTTTT
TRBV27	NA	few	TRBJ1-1	CASSRGGEAFF	TGTGCCAGCAGTCGAGGGGGTGAAGCTTTCTTT
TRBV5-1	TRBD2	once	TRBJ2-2	CASSLNPAGGTGELFF	TGCGCCAGCAGCTTAAATCCAGCGGGGGGCACCGGGGAGCTGTTTTTT
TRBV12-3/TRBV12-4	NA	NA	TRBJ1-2	CASSQQGYRGYTF	TGTGCCAGCAGCCAACAGGGATATCGCGGCTACACCTTC
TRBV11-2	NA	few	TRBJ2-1	CASSFGSDYNEQFF	TGTGCCAGCAGCTTTGGTAGCGATTACAATGAGCAGTTCTTC
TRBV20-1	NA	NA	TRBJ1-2	CSAPDYGYTF	TGCAGTGCTCCAGACTATGGCTACACCTTC
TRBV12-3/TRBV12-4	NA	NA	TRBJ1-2	CASSLGAGYTF	TGTGCCAGCAGTTTGGGGGCGGGCTACACCTTC
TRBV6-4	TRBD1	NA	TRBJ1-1	CASSWTGGTEAFF	TGTGCCAGCAGTTGGACAGGCGGCACTGAAGCTTTCTTT
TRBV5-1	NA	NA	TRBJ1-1	CASSLVGSMGRTEAFF	TGCGCCAGCAGCTTGGTGGGGTCGATGGGGAGAACTGAAGCTTTCTTT
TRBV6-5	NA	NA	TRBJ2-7	CASSSTFYEQYF	TGTGCCAGCAGCAGTACCTTTTACGAGCAGTACTTC
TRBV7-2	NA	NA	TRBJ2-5	CASSLAGGGVETQYF	TGTGCCAGCAGCTTAGCGGGAGGGGGGGTAGAGACCCAGTACTTC
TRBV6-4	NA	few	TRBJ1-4	CASLSDRGPKLFF	TGTGCCAGCCTCAGCGATAGGGGCCCAAAACTGTTTTTT
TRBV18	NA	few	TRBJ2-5	CASSPSHPQETQYF	TGTGCCAGCTCACCGTCCCATCCCCAAGAGACCCAGTACTTC
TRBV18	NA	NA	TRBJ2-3	CASRTGDTQYF	TGTGCCAGCCGTACGGGTGATACGCAGTATTTT
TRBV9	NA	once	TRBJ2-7	CASSVGSLSYEQYF	TGTGCCAGCAGCGTAGGTTCCCTCTCCTACGAGCAGTACTTC
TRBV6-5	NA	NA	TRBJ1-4	CASSYSGVGLNEKLFF	TGTGCCAGCAGTTACTCCGGGGTTGGCCTTAATGAAAAACTGTTTTTT
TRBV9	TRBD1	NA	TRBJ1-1	CASSVAGTGVGTEAFF	TGTGCCAGCAGCGTAGCCGGGACAGGGGTGGGCACTGAAGCTTTCTTT
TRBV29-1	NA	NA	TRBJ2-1	CSAGSGNEQFF	TGCAGCGCTGGGAGTGGCAATGAGCAGTTCTTC
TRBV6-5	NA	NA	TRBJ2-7	CARCQGVSYEQYF	TGTGCCCGTTGCCAAGGGGTCTCCTACGAGCAGTACTTC
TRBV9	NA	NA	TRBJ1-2	CASRNTGTNYGYTF	TGTGCCAGCAGGAATACAGGGACCAACTATGGCTACACCTTC
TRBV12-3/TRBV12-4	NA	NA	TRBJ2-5	CASSLGLETQYF	TGTGCCAGCAGTCTGGGACTCGAGACCCAGTACTTC
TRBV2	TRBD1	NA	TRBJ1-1	CASSEGTGKNTEAFF	TGTGCCAGCAGTGAGGGGACAGGGAAGAACACTGAAGCTTTCTTT
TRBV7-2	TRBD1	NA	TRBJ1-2	CASSLDRGQGGYTF	TGTGCCAGCAGCTTAGACAGGGGGCAGGGTGGCTACACCTTC
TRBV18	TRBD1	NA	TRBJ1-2	CASSSGTGYDGYTF	TGTGCCAGCTCATCGGGGACAGGGTATGATGGCTACACCTTC
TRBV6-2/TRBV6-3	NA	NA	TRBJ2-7	CASSVGGLSSYEQYF	TGTGCCAGCAGTGTGGGGGGATTATCCTCCTACGAGCAGTACTTC
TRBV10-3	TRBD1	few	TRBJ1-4	CAISETGQGLPNEKLFF	TGTGCCATCAGTGAGACGGGACAGGGCCTTCCTAATGAAAAACTGTTTTTT
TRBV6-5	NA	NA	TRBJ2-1	CASRQKNEQFF	TGTGCCAGCAGGCAGAAGAATGAGCAGTTCTTC
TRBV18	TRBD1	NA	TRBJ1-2	CASSPGTVSSDGYTF	TGTGCCAGCTCACCAGGGACAGTGTCGAGTGATGGCTACACCTTC
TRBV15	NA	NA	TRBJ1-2	CATSRDREPLGGYTF	TGTGCCACCAGCAGAGATCGGGAGCCACTGGGGGGCTACACCTTC
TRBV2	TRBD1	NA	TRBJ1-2	CASTKTGGFNYGYTF	TGTGCCAGCACCAAAACAGGGGGCTTTAACTATGGCTACACCTTC
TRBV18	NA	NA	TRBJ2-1	CASSPLAGADNEQFF	TGTGCCAGCTCACCGCTAGCTGGAGCTGACAATGAGCAGTTCTTC
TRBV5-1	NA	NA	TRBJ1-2	CASSEGTNYGYTF	TGCGCCAGCAGCGAGGGGACAAACTATGGCTACACCTTC
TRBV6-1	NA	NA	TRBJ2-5	CASSEGSGRQETQYF	TGTGCCAGCAGTGAAGGCTCAGGGCGCCAAGAGACCCAGTACTTC
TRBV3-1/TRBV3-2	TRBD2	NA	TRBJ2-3	CASSQVVGGSPDTQYF	TGTGCCAGCAGCCAAGTTGTGGGGGGGAGCCCAGATACGCAGTATTTT
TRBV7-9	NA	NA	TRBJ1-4	CASSLATTTNEKLFF	TGTGCCAGCAGCTTGGCCACCACAACTAATGAAAAACTGTTTTTT
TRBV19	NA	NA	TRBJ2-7	CASSLGTDYYEQYF	TGTGCCAGTAGTCTCGGGACGGACTACTACGAGCAGTACTTC